The next 9 T cell receptor beta chains were all read from a single sample in a study of cytomegalovirus exposure and HLA in healthy donors. Researchers ran the PCR with 60 Vbeta and 13 Jbeta primers. Using immunoSEQ multiplex PCR, the repertoire was profiled, and TCRdb retains in-frame clones only, with some absent. The table has about 130,000 clones, roughly 70% seen once. Sequencing was carried out using PBMCs. The receptors shown here come from a man aged 35 to 55 in good health and CMV-seropositive.

The table lists this clone with a few counts. The chain has TRBV7-2 and TRBJ2-7, with D tentatively TRBD2 (5 bases). There are 14 residues in the CDR3. CDR1 SGHTA and CDR2 FQGNSA come from the germline V gene. Trimming left V 5 bases short and J 1 base short, with 12 bases between. The CDR3 loop is CASSLTGSSYEQYF. The CDR3 bases are TGTGCCAGCAGCCTGACGGGGTCTTCCTACGAGCAGTACTTC.

The chain links TRBV28 to TRBJ2-1, with D perhaps matching TRBD2 (7 bases). This CDR3 contains 15 residues. Germline V lookup: CDR1 MDHEN, CDR2 SYDVKM. V dropped 8 bases and J dropped 1 base, with 15 bases sitting between them. The CDR3 bases are TGTGCCAGCCGGGGGGCGGGAGATTCCTACAATGAGCAGTTCTTC. Translated: CASRGAGDSYNEQFF. The variable domain in full, completed from reference TRBV28 and TRBJ2-1, reads DVKVTQSSRYLVKRTGEKVFLECVQDMDHENMFWYRQDPGLGLRLIYFSYDVKMKEKGDIPEGYSVSREKKERFSLILESASTNQTSMYLCASRGAGDSYNEQFFGPGTRLTVL.

The chain couples TRBV11-3 to TRBJ2-5, with unresolved D. The CDR3 is 15 amino acids. Germline CDR1 reads SGHNT; CDR2 reads YENEEA. V was cut by 1 base and J by 2 bases, with 11 bases left in between. The CDR3 DNA follows: TGTGCCAGCAGCTTAGGTTCTTACTCTCAAGAGACCCAGTACTTC. As protein: CASSLGSYSQETQYF.

CDR3 nucleotide sequence: TGTGCCAGCAGCTCGACGGACAGTGGTAGCGTGGAGACCCAGTACTTC. Residues: CASSSTDSGSVETQYF. The V call is TRBV7-8, the J call TRBJ2-5; perhaps TRBD1 as D (6 bases). V was cut by 4 bases and J by 5 bases, with 20 bases left in between. The CDR3 contains 16 residues. CDR1 SGHVS and CDR2 FQNEAQ come from the germline V gene.

This clone was observed a handful of times. The gene calls are TRBV4-3 and TRBJ2-2; 7 positions agree with TRBD2. The length of the CDR3 is 16 residues. Germline CDR1 and CDR2: LGHNA and YSLEER. With V trimmed by 1 base and J by 5 bases, 7 bases remained unmatched. CDR3 sequence reads: CASSQGGGVGTGELFF. CDR3 nucleotides: TGCGCCAGCAGCCAAGGGGGAGGGGTAGGGACCGGGGAGCTGTTTTTT.

This clone is a singleton in its sample. The chain uses TRBV5-4 and TRBJ2-1; 10 bases match TRBD1. Unmatched junction bases numbered 8, after V lost 4 bases and J lost 1 base. Germline V gene sequence: CDR1 SGHNT, CDR2 YYREEE (reference sequence). The CDR3 consists of 17 residues. This chain's CDR3 is CASSARPGQGSYNEQFF. The CDR3 coding sequence is TGTGCCAGCAGCGCTAGGCCGGGACAGGGGTCCTACAATGAGCAGTTCTTC.

V gene TRBV6-6 combines with J gene TRBJ2-2, with 10 bases lining up with TRBD1. Germline V CDR1 and CDR2: MNHNY, SVGAGI (reference sequence). The CDR3 spans 15 residues. Trimming removed 6 bases from V and 7 bases from J; junction bases left unmatched: 8. The CDR3 bases are TGTGCCAGCAGAGCCGGGACAGGGGTCGGCGGGGAGCTGTTTTTT. Protein product: CASRAGTGVGGELFF.

The chain is built from TRBV30 and TRBJ1-2; no definite D call. V was pared by 3 bases and J by 7 bases, with 12 bases between. The CDR3 extends over 12 amino acids. CDR1 is GTSNPN, CDR2 SVGIG, per germline (reference sequence). The CDR3 reads CAWSPGGLGYTF. CDR3 nucleotides: TGTGCCTGGAGCCCAGGTGGGCTTGGCTACACCTTC.

J is TRBJ2-2 and V is TRBV7-6, with D perhaps TRBD2 (5 bases). The length of the CDR3 is 13 residues. V gave up 5 bases and J gave up 5 bases, with 9 bases separating them. Germline V gene lookup returns CDR1 SGHVS and CDR2 FNYEAQ. CDR3 in DNA: TGTGCCAGCAGCCCCGGAGGAACCGGGGAGCTGTTTTTT. Translated: CASSPGGTGELFF. Complete variable domain (other parts from reference TRBV7-6 and TRBJ2-2): GAGVSQSPRYKVTKRGQDVALRCDPISGHVSLYWYRQALGQGPEFLTYFNYEAQQDKSGLPNDRFSAERPEGSISTLTIQRTEQRDSAMYRCASSPGGTGELFFGEGSRLTVL.